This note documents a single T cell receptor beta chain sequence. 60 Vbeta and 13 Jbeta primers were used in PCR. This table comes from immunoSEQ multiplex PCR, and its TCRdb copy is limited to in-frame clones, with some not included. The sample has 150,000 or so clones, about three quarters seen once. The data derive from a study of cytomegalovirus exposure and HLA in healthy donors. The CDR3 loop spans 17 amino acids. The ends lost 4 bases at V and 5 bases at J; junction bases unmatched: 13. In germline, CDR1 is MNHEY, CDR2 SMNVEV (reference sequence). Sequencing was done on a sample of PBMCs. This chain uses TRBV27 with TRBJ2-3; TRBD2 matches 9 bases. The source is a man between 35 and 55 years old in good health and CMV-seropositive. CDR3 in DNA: TGTGCCAGCAGTTCGTCCGGACTAGCGTTTAGTATAGATACGCAGTATTTT. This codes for CASSSSGLAFSIDTQYF.